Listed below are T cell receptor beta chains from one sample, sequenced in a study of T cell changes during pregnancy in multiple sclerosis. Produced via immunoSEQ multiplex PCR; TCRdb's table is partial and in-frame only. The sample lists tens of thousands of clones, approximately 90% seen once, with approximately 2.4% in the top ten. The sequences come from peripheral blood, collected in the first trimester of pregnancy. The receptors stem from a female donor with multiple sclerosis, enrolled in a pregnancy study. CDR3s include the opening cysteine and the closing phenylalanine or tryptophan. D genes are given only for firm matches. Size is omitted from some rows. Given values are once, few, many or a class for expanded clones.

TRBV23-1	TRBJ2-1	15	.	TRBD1	TGCGCCAGCACTCTAGACAGGGGGTTATACAATGAGCAGTTCTTC	CASTLDRGLYNEQFF
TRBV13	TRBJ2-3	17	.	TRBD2	TGTGCCAGCAGCCATAGAAGCGGGAGGGCCCCCGCAGATACGCAGTATTTT	CASSHRSGRAPADTQYF
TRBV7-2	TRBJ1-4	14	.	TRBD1	TGTGCCAGCAGCCCGGACAGGGTAGGCGAAAAACTGTTTTTT	CASSPDRVGEKLFF
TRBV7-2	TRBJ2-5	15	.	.	TGTGCCAGCAGCTTTCTCGAGGGGGTAGGCGAGACCCAGTACTTC	CASSFLEGVGETQYF
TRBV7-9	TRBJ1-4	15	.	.	TGTGCCAGCAGCCCCCCGGGACAACCCCGAGAAAAACTGTTTTTT	CASSPPGQPREKLFF
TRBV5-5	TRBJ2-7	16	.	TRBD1	TGTGCCAGCAGCTTGGCCCTGACAGGGGTATTGTACGAGCAGTACTTC	CASSLALTGVLYEQYF
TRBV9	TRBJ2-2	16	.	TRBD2	TGTGCCAGCAGCCCACGGACTAGCGGTAACACCGGGGAGCTGTTTTTT	CASSPRTSGNTGELFF
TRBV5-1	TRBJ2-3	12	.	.	TGCGCCAGCAGCCCAGAAACAGATACGCAGTATTTT	CASSPETDTQYF
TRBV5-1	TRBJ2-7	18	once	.	TGCGCCAGCAAATTAAACCCTGGTGGACCAGGAAGCGGCTACGAGCAGTACTTC	CASKLNPGGPGSGYEQYF
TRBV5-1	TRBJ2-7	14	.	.	TGCGCCAGCAGGGAATGGGGGGTCCCCTACGAGCAGTACTTC	CASREWGVPYEQYF
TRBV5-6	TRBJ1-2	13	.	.	TGTGCCAGCAGCTTACAGGGTTTCTATGGCTACACCTTC	CASSLQGFYGYTF
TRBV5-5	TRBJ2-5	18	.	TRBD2	TGTGCCAGCAGCCCTCCAGGGGCGGGGGGCTCCTCGGGTGAGACCCAGTACTTC	CASSPPGAGGSSGETQYF
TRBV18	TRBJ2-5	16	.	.	TGTGCCAGCTCACCACTCCCAGGTCTCCTCCAAGAGACCCAGTACTTC	CASSPLPGLLQETQYF
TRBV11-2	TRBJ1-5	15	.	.	TGTGCCAGCAGCTTAGATTCGGGACATAATCAGCCCCAGCATTTT	CASSLDSGHNQPQHF
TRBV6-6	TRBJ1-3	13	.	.	TGTGCCAGCCGCGACAGGACTGGAAACACCATATATTTT	CASRDRTGNTIYF
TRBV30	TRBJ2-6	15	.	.	TGTGCCTGGAGTGGCGATAGCTCTGGGGCCAACGTCCTGACTTTC	CAWSGDSSGANVLTF
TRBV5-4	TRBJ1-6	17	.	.	TGTGCCAGCAGCTTGGCTCAAGGGACTCCCGGTTATTCACCCCTCCACTTT	CASSLAQGTPGYSPLHF
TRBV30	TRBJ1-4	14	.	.	TGTGCCTGGAGGCGGAGGGGGGGGAATGAAAAACTGTTTTTT	CAWRRRGGNEKLFF
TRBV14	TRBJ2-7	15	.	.	TGTGCCAGCAGCCAAGTAGGTGGTTGGGCTGGCGAGCAGTACTTC	CASSQVGGWAGEQYF
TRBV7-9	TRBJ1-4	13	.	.	TGTGCCAGCAGCTTTCGGACAGCTGAAAAACTGTTTTTT	CASSFRTAEKLFF
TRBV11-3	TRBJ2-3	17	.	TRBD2	TGTGCCAGCAGCTTACCAAATAGCGGGGGGGGGACAGATACGCAGTATTTT	CASSLPNSGGGTDTQYF
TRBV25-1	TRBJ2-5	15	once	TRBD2	TGTGCCAGCAGTGGTTGGTCTAGCGGACAAGAGACCCAGTACTTC	CASSGWSSGQETQYF
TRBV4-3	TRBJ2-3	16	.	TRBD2	TGCGCCAGCAGCCAAGAGCTAGCGGGGGGAACAGATACGCAGTATTTT	CASSQELAGGTDTQYF
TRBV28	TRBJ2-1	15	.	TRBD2	TGTGCCAGCAATAAGCCCCTAGCGGGAGGGGATGAGCAGTTCTTC	CASNKPLAGGDEQFF
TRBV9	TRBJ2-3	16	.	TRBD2	TGTGCCAGCAGCGTAGGGCTAGCGGGTACAACAGATACGCAGTATTTT	CASSVGLAGTTDTQYF
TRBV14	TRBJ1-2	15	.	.	TGTGCCAGCAGTGCGGCAGCCCAAGGAATCTATGGCTACACCTTC	CASSAAAQGIYGYTF
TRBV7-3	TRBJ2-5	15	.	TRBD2	TGTGCCAGCAGAGCAAGCGGGAGGGCTGGAGAGACCCAGTACTTC	CASRASGRAGETQYF
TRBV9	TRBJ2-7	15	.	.	TGTGCCAGCAGCGTAGGGGGGCGTCACCCCAACGAGCAGTACTTC	CASSVGGRHPNEQYF